The 17 T cell receptor beta chains below come from one sample, sequenced in a study of cytomegalovirus exposure and HLA in healthy donors. Primers: 60 Vbeta forward and 13 Jbeta reverse. This table comes from immunoSEQ multiplex PCR, and its TCRdb copy is limited to in-frame clones, with some not included. The sample gives about 120,000 clones, about 81% of which show up once; around 1.9% is in the top ten. What was sequenced was PBMCs. Source of these receptors: a man aged 40-49 years in good health and CMV-seronegative.

The chain links TRBV5-4 to TRBJ2-1; TRBD2 might be the D (6 bases). The length of the CDR3 is 15 residues. The V end lost 2 bases, the J end lost 3 bases, and 12 bases lay between the germline ends. Germline V gene lookup returns CDR1 SGHNT and CDR2 YYREEE (reference sequence). The CDR3 sequence: CASSLPGADYNEQFF. CDR3 bases: TGTGCCAGCAGCTTACCGGGAGCTGACTACAATGAGCAGTTCTTC.

The rearrangement uses TRBV6-6 and TRBJ1-1, with D perhaps TRBD1 (5 bases). Between the trimmed V and J ends, which lost 2 bases and 6 bases, there was a span of 10 bases. The CDR3 is 13 amino acids. Germline CDR1 and CDR2: MNHNY and SVGAGI (reference sequence). The DNA of the CDR3 is TGTGCCAGCAGTTACGGGACGGGAGCTGAAGCTTTCTTT. Translation gives CASSYGTGAEAFF.

This clone was picked up one time. V usage is TRBV19 and J usage is TRBJ1-4, with D possibly TRBD1 on 5 matching bases. The CDR3 runs to 14 residues. Per germline, CDR1 LNHDA and CDR2 SQIVND (reference sequence). The V and J ends lost 5 bases and 12 bases respectively, with 19 bases between them. The CDR3 DNA follows: TGTGCCAGTAGTCGACTAAGGGGAGGCGGGGAACTGTTTTTT. It translates to CASSRLRGGGELFF.

The chain couples TRBV5-1 to TRBJ2-2; 8 bases match TRBD1. The germline gives CDR1 SGHRS, CDR2 YFSETQ. Trimming at V came to 4 bases and at J to 6 bases, leaving 5 bases not matched to a gene. The CDR3 is made up of 14 amino acids. CDR3: CASSRTGSPGELFF. The CDR3 coding sequence is TGCGCCAGCAGCAGGACAGGGTCTCCCGGGGAGCTGTTTTTT.

Worth noting for this clone: Other nucleotide sequences in the sample specify the same CDR3. The J gene is TRBJ1-5, the V gene TRBV6-5; TRBD1 matches at 9 bases. With 5 bases clipped from V and 2 bases from J, the junction kept 4 bases outside the gene matches. CDR1 MNHEY and CDR2 SVGAGI come from the germline V gene. The CDR3 covers 15 residues. The CDR3 spells CASSTRTGGNQPQHF. The CDR3, as DNA: TGTGCCAGCAGTACAAGGACAGGGGGCAATCAGCCCCAGCATTTT.

The chain recombines TRBV29-1 with TRBJ1-1; D gene uncertain. Germline V lookup: CDR1 SQVTM, CDR2 ANQGSEA. The V end lost 6 bases, the J end lost 0 bases, and 14 bases lay between the germline ends. CDR3 size: 14 residues. This CDR3 reads CSVQFRFMNTEAFF. The CDR3 coding sequence is TGCAGCGTCCAATTCAGGTTCATGAACACTGAAGCTTTCTTT.

The chain is built from TRBV7-8 and TRBJ1-5; D possibly corresponds to TRBD1 (6 bases). V was pared by 5 bases and J by 0 bases, with 14 bases between. Looked up from germline, CDR1 is SGHVS and CDR2 is FQNEAQ. The CDR3 is made up of 16 amino acids. CDR3: CASSPGVVASNQPQHF. The CDR3 bases are TGTGCCAGCAGCCCAGGGGTAGTTGCTAGCAATCAGCCCCAGCATTTT.

The chain has TRBV28 and TRBJ2-7, with a tentative D call TRBD1 (5 bases). Germline V CDR1 and CDR2: MDHEN, SYDVKM. V was shortened by 8 bases and J by 3 bases, with 17 bases between the two germline ends. This CDR3 comprises 14 residues. The CDR3 here is CASVTGQGYYEQYF. The CDR3 nucleotides read TGTGCCAGCGTCACCGGGCAGGGATACTACGAGCAGTACTTC.

DNA for the CDR3: TGTGCCGTGGGCAGAACGAACACCGGGGAGCTGTTTTTT. This encodes CAVGRTNTGELFF. V is TRBV6-6 and J is TRBJ2-2; no definite D call. This CDR3 is built from 13 residues. CDR1 and CDR2 (germline): MNHNY, SVGAGI (reference sequence). Trimming pared 11 bases from V and 0 bases from J, leaving 10 bases between.

This clone was counted between two and nine times. The chain uses TRBV4-3 and TRBJ1-4, with 7 bases that match TRBD1. The CDR3 covers 17 residues. CDR1 and CDR2 from the germline V gene are LGHNA and YSLEER. The trim removed 1 base at V and 4 bases at J, leaving 9 bases unmatched. The DNA of the CDR3 is TGCGCCAGCAGCCAAGGGGCCCGGGACAGAATTAATGAAAAACTGTTTTTT. This codes for CASSQGARDRINEKLFF.

This chain's CDR3 is CASRGALRGELFF. In DNA, the CDR3 is TGTGCCAGCAGGGGGGCACTACGCGGGGAGCTGTTTTTT. The V gene is TRBV2, the J gene TRBJ2-2; tentative D call: TRBD1 (6 bases). Trimming removed 6 bases from V and 7 bases from J, with 12 bases in between. CDR1 is SNHLY and CDR2 is FYNNEI in the germline V gene. The CDR3 runs 13 residues.

Details on this clone: In the same sample, other DNA sequences code for this CDR3. V is TRBV9 and J is TRBJ2-5; 10 nucleotides match TRBD2. CDR1 is SGDLS and CDR2 is YYNGEE in the germline V gene. The CDR3 sequence is 16 residues long. V shed 0 bases, J shed 5 bases, and the junction held 7 bases outside the gene matches. Here the CDR3 DNA reads TGTGCCAGCAGCGTAGTGGCAGCGGGAGGGCAGGAGACCCAGTACTTC. It encodes CASSVVAAGGQETQYF.

The chain couples TRBV9 to TRBJ1-2; a possible D gene is TRBD1 (5 bases). Germline V gene sequence: CDR1 SGDLS, CDR2 YYNGEE. Trimming removed 3 bases from V and 4 bases from J, with 13 bases in between. The CDR3 totals 14 residues. The chain's CDR3 is CASSGRGGPYGYTF. The DNA for the CDR3 is TGTGCCAGCAGCGGGAGGGGAGGGCCCTATGGCTACACCTTC.

This CDR3 is CASSTQGGEKLFF. In nucleotides, the CDR3 is TGTGCCAGTAGTACCCAGGGGGGTGAAAAACTGTTTTTT. The gene calls are TRBV19 and TRBJ1-4, with 7 bases aligning to TRBD1. After removal of 4 bases from V and 7 bases from J, the junction contained 3 bases not matched to a gene. Germline V gives CDR1 LNHDA, CDR2 SQIVND (reference sequence). The CDR3 is made up of 13 amino acids.

This chain joins TRBV2 and TRBJ1-3, with a possible D match to TRBD1 (6 bases). The V gene's germline CDR1 is SNHLY and CDR2 FYNNEI. The V gene lost 0 bases and the J gene lost 7 bases, with 13 bases spanning the gap. The CDR3 runs 15 residues. The CDR3 loop reads CASSEARGMVNTIYF. CDR3 DNA: TGTGCCAGCAGTGAAGCCAGGGGTATGGTGAACACCATATATTTT.

This chain uses TRBV6-5 with TRBJ1-2, with 7 bases lining up with TRBD1. Looked up from germline, CDR1 is MNHEY and CDR2 is SVGAGI. The V and J ends lost 6 bases and 6 bases, in that order; junction bases with no gene match: 10. This CDR3 comprises 14 residues. CDR3 DNA: TGTGCCAGCAGAACGGGACAGCGGTCCCATGGCTACACCTTC. Translation gives CASRTGQRSHGYTF.

The CDR3 nucleotides read TGTGCCAGCAGTTTAGAGGGACTAGCGGGAGGAATTTCCTACGAGCAGTACTTC. Translation gives CASSLEGLAGGISYEQYF. The chain uses TRBV27 and TRBJ2-7, with TRBD2 matching 15 bases. Germline trimming cut 2 bases from V and 1 base from J; bases unmatched to any gene: 6. There are 18 residues in the CDR3. Per the germline V gene, CDR1 is MNHEY and CDR2 is SMNVEV (reference sequence).